The next 6 T cell receptor beta chains were all read from a single sample in a study of lymphopenia after photon versus proton radiotherapy. Sequencing used immunoSEQ multiplex PCR; TCRdb keeps in-frame clones, though not all of them. Seen here are some 25,000 clones, around 90% observed once, and the top ten hold around 0.76%. The sample in question was peripheral blood, obtained from a patient treated with photon-based radiotherapy. The receptors were gathered from a woman in her forties or fifties with cholangiocarcinoma.

The chain joins TRBV2 to TRBJ1-2; 7 bases map to TRBD1. CDR3 size: 14 residues. With 4 bases clipped from V and 5 bases from J, the junction kept 7 bases outside the gene matches. Germline loops: CDR1 SNHLY, CDR2 FYNNEI. CDR3 residues: CASSATGLGYGYTF. In nucleotides, the CDR3 is TGTGCCAGCAGTGCGACAGGGTTAGGATATGGCTACACCTTC.

The chain is built from TRBV19 and TRBJ2-5; D gene uncertain. V lost 6 bases, J lost 1 base, and 9 bases lay in between. Germline V CDR1 and CDR2: LNHDA, SQIVND (reference sequence). This CDR3 comprises 13 residues. CDR3 coding DNA: TGTGCCAGTAGCTTGGGAATCCAAGAGACCCAGTACTTC. Encoded protein: CASSLGIQETQYF.

The chain couples TRBV5-1 to TRBJ1-2, with TRBD1 as a possible D gene (5 bases). This CDR3 spans 13 amino acids. Trimming shortened V by 4 bases and J by 4 bases, and 11 bases separated the two germline ends. From germline, CDR1 is SGHRS and CDR2 YFSETQ. CDR3 bases: TGCGCCAGCAGCGTAGGGGCGGCCTATGGCTACACCTTC. Translating it yields CASSVGAAYGYTF.

J is TRBJ1-2 and V is TRBV30; TRBD1 might be the D (6 bases). This CDR3 has 11 residues. The germline CDR1 and CDR2 sequences are GTSNPN and SVGIG (reference sequence). V lost 5 bases and J lost 4, with 8 bases in between. The CDR3 bases are TGTGCCTGGGAACAGGGCTATGGCTACACCTTC. Amino acids: CAWEQGYGYTF. The full variable domain, with the rest looked up from reference TRBV30 and TRBJ1-2, is SQTIHQWPATLVQPVGSPLSLECTVEGTSNPNLYWYRQAAGRGLQLLFYSVGIGQISSEVPQNLSASRPQDRQFILSSKKLLLSDSGFYLCAWEQGYGYTFGSGTRLTVV.

The chain is built from TRBV11-2 and TRBJ1-2; D unresolved. CDR1 is SGHAT, CDR2 FQNNGV, per germline. The CDR3 extends over 12 amino acids. V shed 1 base and J shed 6 bases, with 6 bases lying between them. CDR3 sequence reads: CASSLGRDGYTF. The CDR3 DNA reads TGTGCCAGCAGCTTAGGGAGGGATGGCTACACCTTC.

The V and J genes are TRBV11-3 and TRBJ2-2; no clear D gene. Trimming left V 2 bases short and J 3 bases short, with 4 bases between. The germline V gene encodes CDR1 SGHNT and CDR2 YENEEA. CDR3 size: 13 residues. The CDR3 DNA is TGTGCCAGCAGCTTACAGGACACCGGGGAGCTGTTTTTT. It is translated as CASSLQDTGELFF.